This T cell receptor beta chain was documented in a study of blood T cells in healthy people across ages. Trimming cost V 3 bases and J 6 bases, with 14 bases left between them. Germline V gene sequence: CDR1 SQVTM, CDR2 ANQGSEA. The CDR3 spans 13 residues. Next came a second PCR, run for about 7 to 12 cycles, which used a sample-barcoded 5' primer along with a J-beta primer mix. A template-switch adaptor with 12 random nucleotides tagged each cDNA molecule. Each CDR3 protein gets one entry after TCRdb re-called the 5' RACE reads with MiXCR. The profile covers roughly 800,000 distinct CDR3 sequences, with roughly 25% appearing a single time and roughly 3.5% taken by the ten largest. These data were likewise used in another study, on T cells of mothers and their children.

The specimen sequenced was blood. The clonotype comes from a boy between 10 and 17 years old in good health. The J gene is TRBJ1-2, the V gene TRBV29-1, with no clear D. The CDR3 region is CSVDGWVGNGYTF. The CDR3, as DNA: TGCAGCGTTGATGGTTGGGTTGGGAATGGCTACACCTTC.